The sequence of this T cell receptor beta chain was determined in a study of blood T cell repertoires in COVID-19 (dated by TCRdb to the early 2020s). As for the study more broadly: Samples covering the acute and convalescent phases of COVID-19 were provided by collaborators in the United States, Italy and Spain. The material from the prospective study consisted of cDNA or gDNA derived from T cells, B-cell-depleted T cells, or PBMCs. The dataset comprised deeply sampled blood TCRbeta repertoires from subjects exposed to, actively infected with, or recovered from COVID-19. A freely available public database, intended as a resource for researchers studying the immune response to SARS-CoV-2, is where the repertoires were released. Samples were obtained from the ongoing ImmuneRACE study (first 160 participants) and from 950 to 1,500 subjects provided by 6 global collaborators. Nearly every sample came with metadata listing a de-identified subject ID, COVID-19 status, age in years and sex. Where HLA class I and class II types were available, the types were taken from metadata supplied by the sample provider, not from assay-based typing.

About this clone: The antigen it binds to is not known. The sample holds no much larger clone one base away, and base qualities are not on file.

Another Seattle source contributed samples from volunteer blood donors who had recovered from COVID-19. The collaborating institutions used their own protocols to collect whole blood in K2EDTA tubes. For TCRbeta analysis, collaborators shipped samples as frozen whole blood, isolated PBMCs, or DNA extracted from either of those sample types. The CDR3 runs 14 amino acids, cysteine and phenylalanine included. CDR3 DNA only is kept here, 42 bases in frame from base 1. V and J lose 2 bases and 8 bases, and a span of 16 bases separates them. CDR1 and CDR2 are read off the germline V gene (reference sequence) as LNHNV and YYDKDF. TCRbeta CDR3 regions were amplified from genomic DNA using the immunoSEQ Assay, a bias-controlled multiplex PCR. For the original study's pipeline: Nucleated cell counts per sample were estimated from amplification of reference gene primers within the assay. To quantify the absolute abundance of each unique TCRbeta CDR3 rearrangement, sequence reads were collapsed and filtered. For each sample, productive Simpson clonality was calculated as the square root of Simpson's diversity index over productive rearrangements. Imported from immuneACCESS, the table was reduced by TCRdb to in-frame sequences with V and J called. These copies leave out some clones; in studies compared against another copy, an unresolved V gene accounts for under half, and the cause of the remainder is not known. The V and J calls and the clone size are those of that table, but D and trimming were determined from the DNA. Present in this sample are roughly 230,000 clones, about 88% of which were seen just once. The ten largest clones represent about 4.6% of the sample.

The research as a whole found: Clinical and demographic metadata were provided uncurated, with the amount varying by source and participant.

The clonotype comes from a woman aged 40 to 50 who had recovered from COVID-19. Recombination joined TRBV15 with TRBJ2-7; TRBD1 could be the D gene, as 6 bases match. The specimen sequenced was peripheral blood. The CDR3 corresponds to CATSRTGTVSKQYF. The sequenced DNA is TGTGCCACCAGCAGAACAGGGACCGTTTCTAAGCAGTACTTC.